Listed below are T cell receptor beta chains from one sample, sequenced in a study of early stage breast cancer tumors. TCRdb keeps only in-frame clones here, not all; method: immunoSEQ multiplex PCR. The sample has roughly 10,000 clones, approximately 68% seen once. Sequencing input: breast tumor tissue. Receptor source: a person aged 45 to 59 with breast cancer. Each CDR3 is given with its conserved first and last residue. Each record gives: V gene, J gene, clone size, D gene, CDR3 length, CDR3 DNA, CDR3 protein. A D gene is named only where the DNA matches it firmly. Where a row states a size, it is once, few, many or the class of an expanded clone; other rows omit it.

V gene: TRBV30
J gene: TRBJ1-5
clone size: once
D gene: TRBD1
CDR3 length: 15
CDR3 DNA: TGTGCCTGGAGGATGGCAGGGGGTGGGAATCAGCCCCAGCATTTT
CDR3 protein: CAWRMAGGGNQPQHF

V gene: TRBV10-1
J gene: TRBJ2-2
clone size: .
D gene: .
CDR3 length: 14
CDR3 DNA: TGCGCCAGCAGTGAGTCGGAGACCACAGGGGAGCTGTTTTTT
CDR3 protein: CASSESETTGELFF

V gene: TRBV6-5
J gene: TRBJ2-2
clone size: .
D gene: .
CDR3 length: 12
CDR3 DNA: TGTGCCAGCAGTTGGAAGACCGGGGAGCTGTTTTTT
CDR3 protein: CASSWKTGELFF

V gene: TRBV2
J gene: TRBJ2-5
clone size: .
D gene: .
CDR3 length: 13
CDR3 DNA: TGTGCCAGCAGTGAAGAAGGGGGAGAGACCCAGTACTTC
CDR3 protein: CASSEEGGETQYF

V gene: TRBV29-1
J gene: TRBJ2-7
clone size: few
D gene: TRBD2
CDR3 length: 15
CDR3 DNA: TGCAGCGTTGGGGGAACTAGCGGGGACCTCTTCGAGCAGTACTTC
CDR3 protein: CSVGGTSGDLFEQYF

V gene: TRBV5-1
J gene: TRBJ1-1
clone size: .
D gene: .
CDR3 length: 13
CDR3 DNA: TGCGCCAGCAGCTCCACGGTGAACACTGAAGCTTTCTTT
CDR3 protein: CASSSTVNTEAFF

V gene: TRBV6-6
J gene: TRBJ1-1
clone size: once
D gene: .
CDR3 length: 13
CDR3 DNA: TGTGCCAGCAAGGCAGGTCTTAACACTGAAGCTTTCTTT
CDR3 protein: CASKAGLNTEAFF

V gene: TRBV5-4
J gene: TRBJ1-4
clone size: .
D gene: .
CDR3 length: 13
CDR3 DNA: TGTGCCAGCAGCTTAGGAGGGAATGAAAAACTGTTTTTT
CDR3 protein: CASSLGGNEKLFF

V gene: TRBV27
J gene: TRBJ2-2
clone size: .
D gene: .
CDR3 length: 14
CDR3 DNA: TGTGCCAGCAGTCCCCTGGACGGTACCGGGGAGCTGTTTTTT
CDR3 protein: CASSPLDGTGELFF

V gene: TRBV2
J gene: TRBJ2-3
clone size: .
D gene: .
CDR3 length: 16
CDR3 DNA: TGTGCCAGCAGTTATTCTAGGACATCGGCATTAGATACGCAGTATTTT
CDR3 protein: CASSYSRTSALDTQYF

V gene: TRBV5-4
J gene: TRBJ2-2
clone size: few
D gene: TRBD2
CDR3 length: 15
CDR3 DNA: TGTGCCAGCAGCTTAGCGGGGGGGCGTGTCGGGGAGCTGTTTTTT
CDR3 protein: CASSLAGGRVGELFF

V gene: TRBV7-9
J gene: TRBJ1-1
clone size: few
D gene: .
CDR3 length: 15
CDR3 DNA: TGTGCCAGCAGCTTATGGACACTTATGAACACTGAAGCTTTCTTT
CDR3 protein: CASSLWTLMNTEAFF

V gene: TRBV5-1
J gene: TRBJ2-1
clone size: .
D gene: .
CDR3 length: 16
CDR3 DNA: TGCGCCAGCAGCTTGGCCGGTCCTAGGAGAGGCAATGAGCAGTTCTTC
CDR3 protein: CASSLAGPRRGNEQFF

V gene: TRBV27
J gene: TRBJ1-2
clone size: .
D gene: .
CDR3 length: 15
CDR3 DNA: TGTGCCAGCAGTTTTAAGAGGGGGTCCTTCTATGGCTACACCTTC
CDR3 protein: CASSFKRGSFYGYTF

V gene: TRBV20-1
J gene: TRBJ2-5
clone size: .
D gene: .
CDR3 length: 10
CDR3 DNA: TGCAGTGCTAGACTGGAGACCCAGTACTTC
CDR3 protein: CSARLETQYF

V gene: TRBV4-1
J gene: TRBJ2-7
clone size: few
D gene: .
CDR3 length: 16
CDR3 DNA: TGCGCCAGCAGCCCGGGAAACCGGGACACGGTTCACGAGCAGTACTTC
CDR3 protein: CASSPGNRDTVHEQYF

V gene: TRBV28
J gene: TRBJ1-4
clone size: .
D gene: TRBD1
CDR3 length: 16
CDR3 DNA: TGTGCCAGCAGCCAGACAGGGCAGGGAGGAGTTGAAAAACTGTTTTTT
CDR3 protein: CASSQTGQGGVEKLFF

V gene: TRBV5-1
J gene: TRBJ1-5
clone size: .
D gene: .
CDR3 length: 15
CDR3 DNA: TGCGCCAGCAGCCCTGGGACAAGTAGCAATCAGCCCCAGCATTTT
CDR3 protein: CASSPGTSSNQPQHF

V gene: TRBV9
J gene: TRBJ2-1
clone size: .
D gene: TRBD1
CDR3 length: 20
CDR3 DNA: TGTGCCAGCAGCGGTAGGAGCTTCCGGGACAGGAGAAGCTCCTACAATGAGCAGTTCTTC
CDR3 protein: CASSGRSFRDRRSSYNEQFF

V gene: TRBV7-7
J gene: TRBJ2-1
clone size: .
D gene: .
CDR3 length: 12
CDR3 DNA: TGTGCCAGCAGCCAAGGCCGGGGGGAGCAGTTCTTC
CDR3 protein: CASSQGRGEQFF

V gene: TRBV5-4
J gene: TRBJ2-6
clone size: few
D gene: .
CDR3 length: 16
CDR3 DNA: TGTGCCAGCAGCCCGGGTGAAGGAAATGGGGCCAACGTCCTGACTTTC
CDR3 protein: CASSPGEGNGANVLTF

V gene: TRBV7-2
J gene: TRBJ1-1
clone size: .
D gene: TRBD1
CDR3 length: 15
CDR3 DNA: TGTGCCAGCATTCTAAACAGGGGGTGGACCTTTGAAGCTTTCTTT
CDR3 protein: CASILNRGWTFEAFF

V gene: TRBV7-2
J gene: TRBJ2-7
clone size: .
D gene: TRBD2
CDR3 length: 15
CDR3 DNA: TGTGCCAGCAGCTTGGTGGGGGGAGGGGCCTACGAGCAGTACTTC
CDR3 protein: CASSLVGGGAYEQYF

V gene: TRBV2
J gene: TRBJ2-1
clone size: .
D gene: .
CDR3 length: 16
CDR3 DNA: TGTGCCAAACGAGGCCAGGGATACCTGTCCTACAATGAGCAGTTCTTC
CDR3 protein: CAKRGQGYLSYNEQFF

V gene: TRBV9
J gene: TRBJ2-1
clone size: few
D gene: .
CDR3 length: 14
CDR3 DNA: TGTGCCAGCAGCGTAGAAAGTGGACACAATGAGCAGTTCTTC
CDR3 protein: CASSVESGHNEQFF

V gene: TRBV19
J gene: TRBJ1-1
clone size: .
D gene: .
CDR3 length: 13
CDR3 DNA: TGTGCCAGTAGTCTGGGGGTTGGGACTGAAGCTTTCTTT
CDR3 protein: CASSLGVGTEAFF

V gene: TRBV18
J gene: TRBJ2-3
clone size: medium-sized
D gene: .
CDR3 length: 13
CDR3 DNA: TGTGCCAGCTCACCGGCATCTTCGGATACGCAGTATTTT
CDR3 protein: CASSPASSDTQYF

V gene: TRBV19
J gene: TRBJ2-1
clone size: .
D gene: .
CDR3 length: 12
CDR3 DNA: TGTGCCAGTAGTATATGGCCCCACGGGCAGTTCTTC
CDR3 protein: CASSIWPHGQFF

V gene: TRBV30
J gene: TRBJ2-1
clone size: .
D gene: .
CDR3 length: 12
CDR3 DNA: TGTGCCTGGAGTGTGGGCTCGGGTGAGCAGTTCTTC
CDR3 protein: CAWSVGSGEQFF

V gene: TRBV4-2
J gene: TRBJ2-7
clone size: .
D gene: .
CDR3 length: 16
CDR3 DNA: TGTGCCAGCAGCCAAGTGACCGGGACTGGATCCTACGAGCAGTACTTC
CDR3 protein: CASSQVTGTGSYEQYF

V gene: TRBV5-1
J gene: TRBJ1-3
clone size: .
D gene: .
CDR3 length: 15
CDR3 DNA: TGCGCCAGCAGCTTGGGGTCGATCTCTGGAAACACCATATATTTT
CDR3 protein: CASSLGSISGNTIYF

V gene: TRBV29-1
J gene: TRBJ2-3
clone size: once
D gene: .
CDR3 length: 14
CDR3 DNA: TGCAGCGTTGAGGTACACCCCCCCACAGATACGCAGTATTTT
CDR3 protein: CSVEVHPPTDTQYF

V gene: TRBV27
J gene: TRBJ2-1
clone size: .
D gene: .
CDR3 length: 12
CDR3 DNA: TGTGCCAGCAGTTCAACCTTCAATGAGCAGTTCTTC
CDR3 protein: CASSSTFNEQFF

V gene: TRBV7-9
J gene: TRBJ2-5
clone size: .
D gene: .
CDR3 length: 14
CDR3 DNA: TGTGCCAGCAGCGAGACAGGATTCCAAGAGACCCAGTACTTC
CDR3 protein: CASSETGFQETQYF

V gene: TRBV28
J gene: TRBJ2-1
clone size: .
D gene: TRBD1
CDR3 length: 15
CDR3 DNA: TGTGCCAGCAGTCTACCGGGACAGGGGGACAATGAGCAGTTCTTC
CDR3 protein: CASSLPGQGDNEQFF

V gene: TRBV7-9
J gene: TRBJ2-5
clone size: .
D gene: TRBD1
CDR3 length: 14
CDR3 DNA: TGTGCCAGCAGCTTAGCCAGGGGGCAAGAGACCCAGTACTTC
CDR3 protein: CASSLARGQETQYF

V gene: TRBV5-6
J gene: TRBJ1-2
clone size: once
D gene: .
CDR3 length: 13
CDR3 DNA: TGTGCCAGCAGCTATGGGACTGGGCATGGCTACACCTTC
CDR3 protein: CASSYGTGHGYTF

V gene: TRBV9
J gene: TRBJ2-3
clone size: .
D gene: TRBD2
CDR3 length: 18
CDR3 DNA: TGTGCCAGCAGCGCCCCTGCTCGGGACTACAAGGGCACAGATACGCAGTATTTT
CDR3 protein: CASSAPARDYKGTDTQYF

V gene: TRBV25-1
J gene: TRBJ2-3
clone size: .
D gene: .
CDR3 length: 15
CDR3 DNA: TGTGCCAGCAGTCGGGGCCAGGGTGGCACAGATACGCAGTATTTT
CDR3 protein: CASSRGQGGTDTQYF

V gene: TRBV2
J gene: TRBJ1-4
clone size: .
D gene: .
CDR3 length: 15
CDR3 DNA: TGTGCCAGCAGTGATGGCAGCAGGGCGAGTGAAAAACTGTTTTTT
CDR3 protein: CASSDGSRASEKLFF

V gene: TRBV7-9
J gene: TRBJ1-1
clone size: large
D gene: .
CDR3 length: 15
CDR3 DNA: TGTGCCAGCAGCTTAGAGGGGACGGTGAACACTGAAGCTTTCTTT
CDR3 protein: CASSLEGTVNTEAFF